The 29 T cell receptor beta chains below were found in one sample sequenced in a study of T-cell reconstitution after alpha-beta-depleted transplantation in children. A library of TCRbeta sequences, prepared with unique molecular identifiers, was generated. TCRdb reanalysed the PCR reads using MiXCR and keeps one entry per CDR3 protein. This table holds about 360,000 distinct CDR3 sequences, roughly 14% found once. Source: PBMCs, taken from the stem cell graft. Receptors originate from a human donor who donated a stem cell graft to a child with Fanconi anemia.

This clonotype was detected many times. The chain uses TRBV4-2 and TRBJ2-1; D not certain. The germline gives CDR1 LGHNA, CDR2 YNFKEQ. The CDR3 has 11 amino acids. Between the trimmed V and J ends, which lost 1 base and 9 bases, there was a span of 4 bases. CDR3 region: CASSQGREQFF. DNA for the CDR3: TGTGCCAGCAGCCAAGGACGTGAGCAGTTCTTC.

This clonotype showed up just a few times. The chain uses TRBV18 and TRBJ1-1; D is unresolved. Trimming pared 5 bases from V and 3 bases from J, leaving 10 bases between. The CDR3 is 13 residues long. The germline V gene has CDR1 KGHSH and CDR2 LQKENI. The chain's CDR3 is CASSSSRYTEAFF. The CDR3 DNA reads TGTGCCAGCTCAAGCTCCAGATACACTGAAGCTTTCTTT.

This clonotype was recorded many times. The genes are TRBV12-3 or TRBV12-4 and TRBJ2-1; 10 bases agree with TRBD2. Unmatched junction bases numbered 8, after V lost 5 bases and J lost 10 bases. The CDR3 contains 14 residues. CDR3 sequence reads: CASSQSGGAGEQFF. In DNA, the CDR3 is TGTGCCAGCAGTCAAAGCGGGGGGGCCGGCGAGCAGTTCTTC.

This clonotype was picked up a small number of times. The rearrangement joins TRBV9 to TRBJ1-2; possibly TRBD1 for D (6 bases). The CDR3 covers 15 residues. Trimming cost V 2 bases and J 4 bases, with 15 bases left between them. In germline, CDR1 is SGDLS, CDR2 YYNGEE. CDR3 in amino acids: CASSVATGLSYGYTF. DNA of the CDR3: TGTGCCAGCAGCGTTGCGACAGGACTTAGCTATGGCTACACCTTC.

CDR3 in DNA: TGTGCCAGCAGTTTATCGAGTGGGTTCGATGAAGCTTTCTTT. Translated, it gives CASSLSSGFDEAFF. The V call is TRBV27, the J call TRBJ1-1; D unclear. The CDR3 runs 14 residues. Looked up from germline, CDR1 is MNHEY and CDR2 is SMNVEV (reference sequence). Deletions cut 0 bases from V and 7 bases from J, with 12 bases between.

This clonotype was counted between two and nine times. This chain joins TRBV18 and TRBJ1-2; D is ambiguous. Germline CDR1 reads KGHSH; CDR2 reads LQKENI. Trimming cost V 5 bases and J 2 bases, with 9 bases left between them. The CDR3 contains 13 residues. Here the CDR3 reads CASSDGGNYGYTF. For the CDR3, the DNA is TGTGCCAGCTCAGACGGAGGCAACTATGGCTACACCTTC.

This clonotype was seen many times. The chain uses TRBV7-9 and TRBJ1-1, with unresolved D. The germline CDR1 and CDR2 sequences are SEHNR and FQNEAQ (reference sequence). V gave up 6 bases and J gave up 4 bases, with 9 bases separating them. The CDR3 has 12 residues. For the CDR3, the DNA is TGTGCCAGCAGTGCCAGTGGCACTGAAGCTTTCTTT. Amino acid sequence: CASSASGTEAFF.

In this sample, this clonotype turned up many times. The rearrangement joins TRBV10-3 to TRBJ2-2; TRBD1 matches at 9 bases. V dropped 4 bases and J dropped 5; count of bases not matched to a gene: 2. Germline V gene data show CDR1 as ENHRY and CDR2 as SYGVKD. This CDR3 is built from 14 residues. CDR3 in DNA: TGTGCCATCAGTGGGGACAGGGAAACCGGGGAGCTGTTTTTT. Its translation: CAISGDRETGELFF.

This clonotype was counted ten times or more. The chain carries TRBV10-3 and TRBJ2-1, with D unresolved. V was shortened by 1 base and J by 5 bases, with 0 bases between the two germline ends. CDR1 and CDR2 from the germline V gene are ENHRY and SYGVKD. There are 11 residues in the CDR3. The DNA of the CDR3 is TGTGCCATCAGTGAGTACAATGAGCAGTTCTTC. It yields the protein CAISEYNEQFF.

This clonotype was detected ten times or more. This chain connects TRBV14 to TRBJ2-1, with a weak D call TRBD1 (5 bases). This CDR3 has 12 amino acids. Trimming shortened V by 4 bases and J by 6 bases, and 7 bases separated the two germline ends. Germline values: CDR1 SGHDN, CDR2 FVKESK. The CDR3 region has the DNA TGTGCCAGCAGCCCGACAGTCAATGAGCAGTTCTTC. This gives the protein CASSPTVNEQFF.

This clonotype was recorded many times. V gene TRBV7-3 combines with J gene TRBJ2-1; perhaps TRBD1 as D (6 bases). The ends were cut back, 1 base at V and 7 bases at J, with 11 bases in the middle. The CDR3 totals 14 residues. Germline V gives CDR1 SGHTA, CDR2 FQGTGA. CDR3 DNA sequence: TGTGCCAGCAGCTTAATGTCAGGGGTGAATGAGCAGTTCTTC. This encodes CASSLMSGVNEQFF.

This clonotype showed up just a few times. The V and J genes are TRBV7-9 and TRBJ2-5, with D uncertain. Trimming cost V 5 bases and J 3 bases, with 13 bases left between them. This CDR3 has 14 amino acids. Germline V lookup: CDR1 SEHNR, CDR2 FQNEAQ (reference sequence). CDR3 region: CASSSVWIEETQYF. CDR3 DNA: TGTGCCAGCAGCAGCGTGTGGATTGAAGAGACCCAGTACTTC.

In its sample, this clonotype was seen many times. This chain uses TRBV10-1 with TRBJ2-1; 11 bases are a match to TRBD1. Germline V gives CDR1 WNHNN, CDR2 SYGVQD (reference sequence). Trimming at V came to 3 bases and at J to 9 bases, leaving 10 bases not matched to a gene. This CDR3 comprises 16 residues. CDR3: CASSDLGQGGLSEQFF. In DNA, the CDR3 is TGCGCCAGCAGTGACCTGGGACAGGGGGGATTAAGTGAGCAGTTCTTC.

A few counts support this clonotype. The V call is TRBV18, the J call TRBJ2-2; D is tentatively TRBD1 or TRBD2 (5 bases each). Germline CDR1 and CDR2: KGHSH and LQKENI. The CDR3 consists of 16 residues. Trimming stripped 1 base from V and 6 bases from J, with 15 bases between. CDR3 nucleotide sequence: TGTGCCAGCTCACCACGTCGGCAGGGAGAGGCCGGGGAGCTGTTTTTT. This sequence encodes CASSPRRQGEAGELFF.

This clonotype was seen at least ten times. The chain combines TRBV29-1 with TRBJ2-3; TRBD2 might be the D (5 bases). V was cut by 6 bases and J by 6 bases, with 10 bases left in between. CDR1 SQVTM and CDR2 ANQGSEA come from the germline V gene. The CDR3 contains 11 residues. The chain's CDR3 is CSVRGSDTQYF. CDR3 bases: TGCAGCGTCCGAGGGTCGGATACGCAGTATTTT.

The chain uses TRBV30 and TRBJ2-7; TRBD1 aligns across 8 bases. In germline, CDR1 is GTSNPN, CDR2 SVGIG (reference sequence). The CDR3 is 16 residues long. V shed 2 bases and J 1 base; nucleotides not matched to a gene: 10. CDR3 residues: CAWSRRNRGYSYEQYF. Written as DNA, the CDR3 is TGTGCCTGGAGTAGACGTAACAGGGGGTATTCCTACGAGCAGTACTTC.

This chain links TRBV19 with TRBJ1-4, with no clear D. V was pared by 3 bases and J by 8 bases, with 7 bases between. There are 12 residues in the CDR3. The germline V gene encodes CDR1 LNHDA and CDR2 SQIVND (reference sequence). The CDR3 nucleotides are TGTGCCAGTAGTATGATGGGGGAAAAACTGTTTTTT. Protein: CASSMMGEKLFF.

CDR3 in DNA: TGTGCCAGCAGTCGCCCTTTCCAAAAACTGTTTTTT. It yields the protein CASSRPFQKLFF. The rearrangement joins TRBV12-3 or TRBV12-4 to TRBJ1-4; D remains ambiguous. The CDR3 consists of 12 residues. Trimming removed 5 bases from V and 9 bases from J, with 10 bases in between.

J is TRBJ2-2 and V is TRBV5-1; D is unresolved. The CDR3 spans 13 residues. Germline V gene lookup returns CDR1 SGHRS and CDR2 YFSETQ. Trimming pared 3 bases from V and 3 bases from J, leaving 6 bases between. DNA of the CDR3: TGCGCCAGCAGCTCACAGCACACCGGGGAGCTGTTTTTT. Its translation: CASSSQHTGELFF.

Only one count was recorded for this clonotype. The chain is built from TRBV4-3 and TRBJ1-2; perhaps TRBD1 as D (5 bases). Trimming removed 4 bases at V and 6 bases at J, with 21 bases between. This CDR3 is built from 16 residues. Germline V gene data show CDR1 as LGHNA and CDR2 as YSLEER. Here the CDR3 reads CASSPTGGGTNDGYTF. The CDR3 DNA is TGCGCCAGCAGCCCCACCGGCGGAGGGACGAACGATGGCTACACCTTC.

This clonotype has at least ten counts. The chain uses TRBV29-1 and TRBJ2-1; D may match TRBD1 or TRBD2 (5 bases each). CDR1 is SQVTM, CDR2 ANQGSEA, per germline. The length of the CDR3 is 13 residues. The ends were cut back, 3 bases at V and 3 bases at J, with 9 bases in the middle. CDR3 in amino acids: CSVDRDVYNEQFF. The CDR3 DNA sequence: TGCAGCGTTGACCGGGACGTCTACAATGAGCAGTTCTTC.

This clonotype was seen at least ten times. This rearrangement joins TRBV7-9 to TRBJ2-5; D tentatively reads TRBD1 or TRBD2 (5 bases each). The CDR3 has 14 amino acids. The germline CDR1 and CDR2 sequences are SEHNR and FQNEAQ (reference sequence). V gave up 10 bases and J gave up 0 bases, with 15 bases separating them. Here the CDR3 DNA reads TGTGCCACGCAAGGGTGGGGGTACCAAGAGACCCAGTACTTC. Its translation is CATQGWGYQETQYF.

The CDR3 nucleotides read TGCAGTGCTAGGACACCCGCAGAGACCCAGTACTTC. It encodes CSARTPAETQYF. This chain connects TRBV20-1 to TRBJ2-5; no clear D. The CDR3 runs to 12 residues. The V end lost 3 bases, the J end lost 4 bases, and 9 bases lay between the germline ends. Per germline, CDR1 DFQATT and CDR2 SNEGSKA (reference sequence).

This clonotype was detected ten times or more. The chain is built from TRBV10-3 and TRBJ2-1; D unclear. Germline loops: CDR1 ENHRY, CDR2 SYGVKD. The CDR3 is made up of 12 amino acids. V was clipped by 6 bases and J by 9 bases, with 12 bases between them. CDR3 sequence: CAISSGITEQFF. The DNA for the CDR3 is TGTGCCATCAGCTCAGGTATCACTGAGCAGTTCTTC.

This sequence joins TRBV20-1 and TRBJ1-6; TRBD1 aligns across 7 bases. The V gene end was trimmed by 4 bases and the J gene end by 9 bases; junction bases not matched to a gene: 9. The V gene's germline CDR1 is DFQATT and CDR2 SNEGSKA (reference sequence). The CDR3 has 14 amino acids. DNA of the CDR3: TGCAGTGCTACCGACAGGGTGTATGGTTCACCCCTCCACTTT. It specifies CSATDRVYGSPLHF.

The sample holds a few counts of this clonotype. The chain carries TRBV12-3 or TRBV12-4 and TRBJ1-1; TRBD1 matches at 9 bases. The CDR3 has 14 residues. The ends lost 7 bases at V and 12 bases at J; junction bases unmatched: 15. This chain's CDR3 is CASIIQGATVWTFF. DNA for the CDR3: TGTGCCAGCATCATACAGGGGGCTACGGTTTGGACTTTCTTT.

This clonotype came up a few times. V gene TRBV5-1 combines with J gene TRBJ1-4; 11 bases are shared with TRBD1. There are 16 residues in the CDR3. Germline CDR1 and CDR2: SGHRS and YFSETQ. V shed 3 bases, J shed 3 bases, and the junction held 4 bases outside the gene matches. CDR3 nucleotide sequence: TGCGCCAGCAGCTGGACAGGGGGCGTTTCTAATGAAAAACTGTTTTTT. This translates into CASSWTGGVSNEKLFF.

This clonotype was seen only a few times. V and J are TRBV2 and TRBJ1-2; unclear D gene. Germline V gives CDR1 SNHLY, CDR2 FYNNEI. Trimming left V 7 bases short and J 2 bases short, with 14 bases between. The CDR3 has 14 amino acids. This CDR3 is CASTPVPGNYGYTF. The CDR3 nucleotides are TGTGCCAGCACCCCCGTCCCAGGCAACTATGGCTACACCTTC.

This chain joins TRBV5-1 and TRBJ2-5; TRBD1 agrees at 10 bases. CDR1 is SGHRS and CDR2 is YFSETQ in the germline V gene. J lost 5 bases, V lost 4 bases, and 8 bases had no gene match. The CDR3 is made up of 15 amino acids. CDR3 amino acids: CASSGVTGGAETQYF. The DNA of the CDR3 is TGCGCCAGCAGCGGAGTGACAGGGGGCGCGGAGACCCAGTACTTC.